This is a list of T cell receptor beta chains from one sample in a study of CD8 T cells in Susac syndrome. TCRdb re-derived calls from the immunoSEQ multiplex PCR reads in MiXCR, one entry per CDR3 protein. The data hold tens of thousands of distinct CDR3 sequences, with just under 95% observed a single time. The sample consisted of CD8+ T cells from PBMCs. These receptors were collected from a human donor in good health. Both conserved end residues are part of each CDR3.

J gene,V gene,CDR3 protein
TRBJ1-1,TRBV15,CATSRERQGHEAFF
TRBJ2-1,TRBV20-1,CSARAPPSGKFNEQFF
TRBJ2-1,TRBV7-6,CASSRVPYNEQFF
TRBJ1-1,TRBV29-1,CSVEDPPGRAGEAFF
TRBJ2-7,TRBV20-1,CSASAGIVRDEQYF
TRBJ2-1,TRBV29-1,CSVGVWGLAVTSSYNEQFF
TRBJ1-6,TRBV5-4,CASSPFLPRGNSPLHF
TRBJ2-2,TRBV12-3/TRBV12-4,CASSFAGVNTGELFF
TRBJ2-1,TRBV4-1,CASSQEPTSDEQFF
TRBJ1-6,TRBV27,CASSVGTGNSPLHF
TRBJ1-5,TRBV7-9,CASSSPGKQPQHF
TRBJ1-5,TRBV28,CAIHTGYSNQPQHF
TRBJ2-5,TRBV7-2,CASSEGTSGSLGLETQYF
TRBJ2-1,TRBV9,CASSVAGLAGSSYNEQFF
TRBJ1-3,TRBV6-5,CASKPSQTGNTIYF
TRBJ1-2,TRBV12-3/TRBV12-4,CASSLSHSGGYTF
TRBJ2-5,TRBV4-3,CASSQVAIGDQETQYF
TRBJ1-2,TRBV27,CASSSPQGWYGYTF
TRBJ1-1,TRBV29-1,CSSRRQNTEAFF
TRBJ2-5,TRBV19,CASSLNLQGEETQYF
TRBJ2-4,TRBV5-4,CASSFRGLAGHYSKNIQYF
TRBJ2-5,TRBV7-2,CASKGQGALETQYF
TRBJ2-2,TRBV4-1,CASSPPVETGELFF
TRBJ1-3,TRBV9,CATSDGDSGNTIYF
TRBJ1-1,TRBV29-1,CSVERSDSRTTEAFF
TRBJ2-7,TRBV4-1,CASSQAPGSSYEQYF
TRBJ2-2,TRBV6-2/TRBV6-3,CASSYFTGGSGELFF
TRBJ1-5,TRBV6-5,CASRGQVDQPQHF
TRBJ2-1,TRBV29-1,CSVEGLQTEVSYNEQFF
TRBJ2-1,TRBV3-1,CASSHGNEQFF
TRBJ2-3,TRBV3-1,CASSQPKSGTDTQYF
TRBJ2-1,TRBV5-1,CASSSTGAYNEQFF
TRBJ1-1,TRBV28,CASLIISGQNTEAFF
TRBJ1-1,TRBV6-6,CASSHLPEAFF